Shown below are 25 T cell receptor beta chains from a single sample sequenced in a study of cytomegalovirus exposure and HLA in healthy donors. PCR employed 60 Vbeta and 13 Jbeta primers. TCRdb's table, derived via immunoSEQ multiplex PCR, lists solely in-frame clones and lacks some. The sample lists under 300,000 clones, around 81% occurring once. The sequenced sample was PBMCs. All receptors derive from an older woman in good health and CMV-seropositive.

The chain links TRBV27 to TRBJ2-1; 13 bases agree with TRBD2. V was clipped by 7 bases and J by 9 bases; unmatched bases: 9. Germline V gene lookup returns CDR1 MNHEY and CDR2 SMNVEV (reference sequence). The CDR3 has 15 amino acids. The CDR3 region is CASTPLAGGFSEQFF. CDR3 bases: TGTGCCAGCACCCCACTAGCGGGAGGGTTCAGTGAGCAGTTCTTC.

V is TRBV7-2 and J is TRBJ2-1; 7 bases are shared with TRBD1. The CDR3 sequence is 15 residues long. The germline V gene has CDR1 SGHTA and CDR2 FQGNSA. J lost 7 bases, V lost 4 bases, and 10 bases had no gene match. The DNA of the CDR3 is TGTGCCAGCAGCTCGGACAGGCCTAGGGGAAATGAGCAGTTCTTC. Translated: CASSSDRPRGNEQFF. The whole variable domain, remainder taken from reference TRBV7-2 and TRBJ2-1, is GAGVSQSPSNKVTEKGKDVELRCDPISGHTALYWYRQSLGQGLEFLIYFQGNSAPDKSGLPSDRFSAERTGGSVSTLTIQRTQQEDSAVYLCASSSDRPRGNEQFFGPGTRLTVL.

This chain links TRBV21-1 with TRBJ2-1; the table's D call TRBD2 went unverified against the DNA. TRBV21-1 is classified as a pseudogene. The CDR3 covers 18 residues. CDR3 sequence reads: CASSKLFYVRLAVDEQFF. DNA of the CDR3: TGTGCCAGCAGCAAGCTCTTTTATGTAAGACTAGCGGTCGATGAGCAGTTCTTC.

V is TRBV2 and J is TRBJ1-1; 8 nucleotides line up with TRBD1. Trimming took 2 bases from V and 0 from J; bases not matched to a gene: 8. The CDR3 totals 17 residues. CDR1 SNHLY and CDR2 FYNNEI come from the germline V gene. CDR3 sequence: CASSEMGTGLMNTEAFF. CDR3 nucleotide sequence: TGTGCCAGCAGTGAAATGGGGACAGGCCTGATGAACACTGAAGCTTTCTTT.

V gene TRBV6-1 combines with J gene TRBJ2-5, with D perhaps TRBD1 (8 bases). CDR3 size: 12 residues. V lost 6 bases and J 6 bases, leaving 11 bases between the germline ends. Germline CDR1 MNHNS, CDR2 SASEGT. CDR3 region: CASRQGGQTQYF. The CDR3 DNA sequence: TGTGCCAGCAGACAGGGGGGGCAGACCCAGTACTTC.

This clone was picked up one time. The genes are TRBV6-5 and TRBJ1-1; no reliable D call. The length of the CDR3 is 14 residues. Trimming stripped 5 bases from V and 1 base from J, with 11 bases between. Germline assignment: CDR1 MNHEY and CDR2 SVGAGI. The CDR3 loop is CASSVTLANTEAFF. CDR3 nucleotide sequence: TGTGCCAGCAGTGTCACATTAGCGAACACTGAAGCTTTCTTT.

The chain couples TRBV5-1 to TRBJ2-5; D ambiguous. The ends were cut back, 0 bases at V and 0 bases at J, with 6 bases in the middle. Germline lookup yields CDR1 SGHRS and CDR2 YFSETQ. There are 14 residues in the CDR3. The CDR3 here is CASSLVGYQETQYF. The CDR3, as DNA: TGCGCCAGCAGCTTGGTCGGTTACCAAGAGACCCAGTACTTC.

The CDR3 protein is CSVAPLDGRGREQYF. Here the CDR3 DNA reads TGCAGCGTTGCCCCCCTAGACGGCAGGGGGCGCGAGCAGTACTTC. The rearrangement uses TRBV29-1 and TRBJ2-7, with 8 bases that match TRBD1. V was pared by 4 bases and J by 6 bases, with 14 bases of the junction left unmatched. Germline V CDR1 and CDR2: SQVTM, ANQGSEA. There are 15 residues in the CDR3.

The chain links TRBV9 to TRBJ2-1, with TRBD2 matching 7 bases. Looked up from germline, CDR1 is SGDLS and CDR2 is YYNGEE. This CDR3 contains 17 residues. V dropped 1 base and J dropped 5; count of bases not matched to a gene: 12. CDR3 protein: CASSVSRWGGGDNEQFF. The CDR3 DNA follows: TGTGCCAGCAGCGTAAGCCGGTGGGGGGGAGGGGACAATGAGCAGTTCTTC.

V usage is TRBV29-1 and J usage is TRBJ2-1, with D possibly being TRBD2 (7 bases). V gave up 6 bases and J gave up 7 bases, with 22 bases separating them. Per the germline V gene, CDR1 is SQVTM and CDR2 is ANQGSEA. This CDR3 spans 15 amino acids. The CDR3, as DNA: TGCAGCGTGGGACCAAGGGGGGGTGGTCGAAATGAGCAGTTCTTC. This translates into CSVGPRGGGRNEQFF.

This chain uses TRBV7-8 with TRBJ1-1; TRBD1 aligns across 7 bases. The V gene end was trimmed by 3 bases and the J gene end by 3 bases; junction bases not matched to a gene: 1. This CDR3 has 13 amino acids. The V gene's germline CDR1 is SGHVS and CDR2 FQNEAQ. CDR3 loop: CASSFDRDTEAFF. The CDR3 DNA sequence: TGTGCCAGCAGCTTTGACAGGGACACTGAAGCTTTCTTT. The variable domain in full, completed from reference TRBV7-8 and TRBJ1-1, reads GAGVSQSPRYKVAKRGQDVALRCDPISGHVSLFWYQQALGQGPEFLTYFQNEAQLDKSGLPSDRFFAERPEGSVSTLKIQRTQQEDSAVYLCASSFDRDTEAFFGQGTRLTVV.

This sequence joins TRBV27 and TRBJ2-7; D possibly corresponds to TRBD1 (5 bases). CDR3 length: 15 residues. V lost 6 bases and J lost 3, with 18 bases in between. Germline V lookup: CDR1 MNHEY, CDR2 SMNVEV (reference sequence). The chain's CDR3 is CASRKQAPTHYEQYF. Written as DNA, the CDR3 is TGTGCCAGCAGGAAACAGGCTCCTACTCACTACGAGCAGTACTTC.

The J gene is TRBJ2-3, the V gene TRBV7-3; the D gene is possibly TRBD2 (6 bases). The CDR3 length is 13 residues. Between the trimmed V and J ends, which lost 2 bases and 6 bases, there was a span of 9 bases. Germline V gene sequence: CDR1 SGHTA, CDR2 FQGTGA. CDR3 protein: CASSLSGDDTQYF. Written as DNA, the CDR3 is TGTGCCAGCAGCTTATCGGGGGACGATACGCAGTATTTT.

This chain uses TRBV4-1 with TRBJ1-2; no clear D. V was clipped by 1 base and J by 1 base, with 4 bases between them. The CDR3 is 13 residues long. The germline CDR1 and CDR2 sequences are MGHRA and YSYEKL. This chain's CDR3 is CASSQGLNYGYTF. The CDR3, as DNA: TGCGCCAGCAGCCAAGGACTTAACTATGGCTACACCTTC.

V is TRBV6-6 and J is TRBJ2-7, with 10 bases fitting TRBD1. V trimming: 2 bases; J trimming: 8 bases; junction bases outside the gene matches: 6. This CDR3 contains 14 residues. Germline V gene sequence: CDR1 MNHNY, CDR2 SVGAGI (reference sequence). This CDR3 reads CASSYGTGEVKQYF. As DNA, the CDR3 is TGTGCCAGCAGTTACGGGACAGGGGAGGTTAAGCAGTACTTC.

The rearrangement links TRBV18 to TRBJ2-3; tentative D call: TRBD2 (6 bases). Germline V gene lookup returns CDR1 KGHSH and CDR2 LQKENI. V lost 5 bases and J lost 5, with 11 bases in between. This CDR3 contains 13 residues. CDR3 sequence reads: CASSTNGGDTQYF. The CDR3 nucleotides read TGTGCCAGCTCAACAAACGGGGGAGATACGCAGTATTTT.

The chain links TRBV18 to TRBJ1-1; TRBD1 agrees at 7 bases. This CDR3 is built from 14 residues. Germline V gene data show CDR1 as KGHSH and CDR2 as LQKENI. After removal of 3 bases from V and 0 bases from J, the junction contained 1 base not matched to a gene. DNA of the CDR3: TGTGCCAGCTCACCGGGACAGTTGAACACTGAAGCTTTCTTT. Its protein product is CASSPGQLNTEAFF.

This chain links TRBV7-9 with TRBJ2-5; 7 bases are a match to TRBD1. The CDR3 consists of 13 residues. Germline assignment: CDR1 SEHNR and CDR2 FQNEAQ (reference sequence). After removal of 1 base from V and 4 bases from J, the junction contained 0 bases not matched to a gene. The CDR3 reads CASSLGQGETQYF. The CDR3 nucleotides read TGTGCCAGCAGCTTAGGACAGGGAGAGACCCAGTACTTC. Drawing the rest from reference TRBV7-9 and TRBJ2-5, the complete variable domain is DTGVSQNPRHKITKRGQNVTFRCDPISEHNRLYWYRQTLGQGPEFLTYFQNEAQLEKSRLLSDRFSAERPKGSFSTLEIQRTEQGDSAMYLCASSLGQGETQYFGPGTRLLVL.

The chain combines TRBV6-5 with TRBJ2-7; 7 nucleotides match TRBD1. V dropped 2 bases and J dropped 2; count of bases not matched to a gene: 3. The CDR3 has 14 residues. Germline CDR1 is MNHEY and CDR2 is SVGAGI. CDR3 nucleotides: TGTGCCAGCAGTTACGCCAGGGGGACCTACGAGCAGTACTTC. This codes for CASSYARGTYEQYF.

The chain uses TRBV5-6 and TRBJ1-2; no reliable D call. V gave up 1 base and J gave up 4 bases, with 11 bases separating them. Germline assignment: CDR1 SGHDT and CDR2 YYEEEE. The CDR3 spans 14 residues. CDR3 sequence (DNA): TGTGCCAGCAGCTTGCGGGGAGATACCTATGGCTACACCTTC. Amino acids: CASSLRGDTYGYTF.

The chain is built from TRBV19 and TRBJ2-5, with TRBD2 as a possible D gene (5 bases). The CDR3 is 14 amino acids. CDR1 is LNHDA, CDR2 SQIVND, per germline (reference sequence). The V end was cut by 4 bases, the J end by 2 bases, with 11 bases between. The CDR3 loop reads CASSNTRLQETQYF. For the CDR3, the DNA is TGTGCCAGTAGTAATACTAGATTGCAAGAGACCCAGTACTTC.

The chain links TRBV7-2 to TRBJ2-1, with D possibly TRBD1 on 5 matching bases. Trimming took off 5 bases at V and 4 bases at J, with 15 bases between the two ends. The CDR3 contains 15 residues. The V gene's germline CDR1 is SGHTA and CDR2 FQGNSA. The CDR3 sequence is CASSIGQGTYNEQFF. The CDR3 nucleotides are TGTGCCAGCAGCATCGGCCAGGGCACGTACAATGAGCAGTTCTTC.

The chain is built from TRBV5-3 and TRBJ1-3; TRBD1 agrees at 8 bases. TRBV5-3 is sorted into the ORF group, with uncertain function. The CDR3 has 18 amino acids. J gave up 2 bases and V 0 bases, and 10 bases lay outside the gene matches. DNA for the CDR3: TGTGCCAGAAGCTTGGCCGATGGACAGGGTCGGCCTGGAAACACCATATATTTT. Its translation is CARSLADGQGRPGNTIYF.

This chain connects TRBV5-1 to TRBJ2-7, with D hard to call. CDR3 length: 13 residues. The V gene's germline CDR1 is SGHRS and CDR2 YFSETQ. V lost 0 bases and J 4 bases, leaving 8 bases between the germline ends. CDR3 nucleotides: TGCGCCAGCAGCTTGGCCGGTGTTTACGAGCAGTACTTC. The encoded protein is CASSLAGVYEQYF.

The chain uses TRBV7-9 and TRBJ2-2; 9 bases align to TRBD1. This CDR3 region has 16 residues. Germline values: CDR1 SEHNR, CDR2 FQNEAQ (reference sequence). Trimming at V came to 1 base and at J to 4 bases, leaving 4 bases not matched to a gene. The CDR3 here is CASSLGLTGGTGELFF. The CDR3 region has the DNA TGTGCCAGCAGCTTAGGTTTGACAGGGGGCACCGGGGAGCTGTTTTTT. The whole variable domain, remainder taken from reference TRBV7-9 and TRBJ2-2, is DTGVSQNPRHKITKRGQNVTFRCDPISEHNRLYWYRQTLGQGPEFLTYFQNEAQLEKSRLLSDRFSAERPKGSFSTLEIQRTEQGDSAMYLCASSLGLTGGTGELFFGEGSRLTVL.